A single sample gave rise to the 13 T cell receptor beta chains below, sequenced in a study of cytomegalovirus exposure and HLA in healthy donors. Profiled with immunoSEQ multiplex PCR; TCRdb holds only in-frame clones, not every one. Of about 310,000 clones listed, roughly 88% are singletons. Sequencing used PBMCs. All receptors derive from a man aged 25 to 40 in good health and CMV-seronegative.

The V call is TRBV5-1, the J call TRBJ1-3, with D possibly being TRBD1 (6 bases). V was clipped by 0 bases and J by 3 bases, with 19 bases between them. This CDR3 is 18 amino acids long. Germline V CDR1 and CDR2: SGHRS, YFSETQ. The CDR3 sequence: CASSLVGPGGLFGNTIYF. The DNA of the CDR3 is TGCGCCAGCAGCTTGGTGGGCCCCGGGGGGCTTTTTGGAAACACCATATATTTT.

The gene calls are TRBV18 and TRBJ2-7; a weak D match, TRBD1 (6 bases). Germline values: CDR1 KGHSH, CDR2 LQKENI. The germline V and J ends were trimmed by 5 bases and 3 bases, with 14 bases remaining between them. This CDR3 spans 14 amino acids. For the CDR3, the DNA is TGTGCCAGCTCATTCCGGGACAACGACTACGAGCAGTACTTC. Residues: CASSFRDNDYEQYF.

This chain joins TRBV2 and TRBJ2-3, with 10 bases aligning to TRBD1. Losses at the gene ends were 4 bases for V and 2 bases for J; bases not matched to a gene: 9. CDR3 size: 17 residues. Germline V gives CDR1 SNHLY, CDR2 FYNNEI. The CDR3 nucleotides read TGTGCCAGCAGTGTCCCCAAGGACAGGGGGTCCACAGATACGCAGTATTTT. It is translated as CASSVPKDRGSTDTQYF.

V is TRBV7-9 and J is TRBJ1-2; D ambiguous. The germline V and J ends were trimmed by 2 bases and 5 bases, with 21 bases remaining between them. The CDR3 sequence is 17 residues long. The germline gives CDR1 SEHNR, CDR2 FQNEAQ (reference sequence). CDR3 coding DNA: TGTGCCAGCAGCTTAACCTCCAGCCCCAGGAGGAATTATGGCTACACCTTC. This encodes CASSLTSSPRRNYGYTF.

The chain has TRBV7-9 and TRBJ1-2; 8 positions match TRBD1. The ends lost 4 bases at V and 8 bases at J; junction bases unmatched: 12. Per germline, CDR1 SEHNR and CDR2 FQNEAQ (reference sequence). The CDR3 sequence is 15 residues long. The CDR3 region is CASSSGTGSPLGYTF. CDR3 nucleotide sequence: TGTGCCAGCAGCTCTGGGACAGGAAGCCCCCTGGGCTACACCTTC. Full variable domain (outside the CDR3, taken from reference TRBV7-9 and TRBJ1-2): DTGVSQNPRHKITKRGQNVTFRCDPISEHNRLYWYRQTLGQGPEFLTYFQNEAQLEKSRLLSDRFSAERPKGSFSTLEIQRTEQGDSAMYLCASSSGTGSPLGYTFGSGTRLTVV.

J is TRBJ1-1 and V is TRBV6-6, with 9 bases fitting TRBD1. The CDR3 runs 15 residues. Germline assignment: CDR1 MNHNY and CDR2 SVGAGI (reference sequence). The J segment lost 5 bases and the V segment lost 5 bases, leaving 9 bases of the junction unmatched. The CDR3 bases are TGTGCCAGCAGTGAGATACAGGGGGCACTGACTGAAGCTTTCTTT. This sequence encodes CASSEIQGALTEAFF.

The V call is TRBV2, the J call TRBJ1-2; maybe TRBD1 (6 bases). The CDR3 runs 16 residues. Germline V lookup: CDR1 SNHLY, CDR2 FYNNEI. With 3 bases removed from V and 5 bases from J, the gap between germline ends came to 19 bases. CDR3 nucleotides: TGTGCCAGCAGTGATTGGCAGCACTCTGGGACATATGGCTACACCTTC. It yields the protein CASSDWQHSGTYGYTF.

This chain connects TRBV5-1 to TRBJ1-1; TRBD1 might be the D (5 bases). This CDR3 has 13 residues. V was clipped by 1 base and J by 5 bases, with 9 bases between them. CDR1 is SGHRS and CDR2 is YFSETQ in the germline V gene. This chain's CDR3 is CASSLWGGTEAFF. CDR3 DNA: TGCGCCAGCAGCTTGTGGGGGGGAACTGAAGCTTTCTTT.

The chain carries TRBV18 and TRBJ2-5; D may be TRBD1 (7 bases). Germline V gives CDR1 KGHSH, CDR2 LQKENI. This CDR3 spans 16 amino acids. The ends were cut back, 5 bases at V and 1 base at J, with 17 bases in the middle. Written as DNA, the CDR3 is TGTGCCAGCTCAGCTATCAGGGGGGATTCCCAAGAGACCCAGTACTTC. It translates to CASSAIRGDSQETQYF.

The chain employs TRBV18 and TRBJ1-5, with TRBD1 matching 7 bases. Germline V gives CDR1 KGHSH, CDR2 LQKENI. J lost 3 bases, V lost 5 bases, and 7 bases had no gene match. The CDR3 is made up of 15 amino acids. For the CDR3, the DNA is TGTGCCAGCTCAAGTTCCGACAGGGACAATCAGCCCCAGCATTTT. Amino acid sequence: CASSSSDRDNQPQHF.

The chain's CDR3 is CASRLGGDTIYF. DNA of the CDR3: TGTGCCAGCAGGCTCGGGGGAGACACCATATATTTT. The V and J genes are TRBV28 and TRBJ1-3; TRBD1 might be the D (5 bases). Germline CDR1 MDHEN, CDR2 SYDVKM. The CDR3 extends over 12 amino acids. V was trimmed by 6 bases and J by 8 bases, leaving 11 bases between them.

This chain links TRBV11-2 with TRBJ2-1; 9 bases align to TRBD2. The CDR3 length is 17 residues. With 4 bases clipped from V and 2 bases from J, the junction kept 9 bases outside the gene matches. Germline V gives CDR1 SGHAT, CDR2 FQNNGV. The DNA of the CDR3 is TGTGCCAGCAGCTCCAACCGACTAGCGGTTACCTACAATGAGCAGTTCTTC. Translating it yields CASSSNRLAVTYNEQFF.

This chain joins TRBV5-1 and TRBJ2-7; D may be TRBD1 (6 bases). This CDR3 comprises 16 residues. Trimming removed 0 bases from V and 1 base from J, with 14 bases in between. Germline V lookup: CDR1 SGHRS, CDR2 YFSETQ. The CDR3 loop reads CASSLAHIDRSYEQYF. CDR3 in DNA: TGCGCCAGCAGCTTGGCCCACATCGACAGGTCCTACGAGCAGTACTTC.